This entry lists 17 T cell receptor beta chains sequenced from one sample in a study of CD4 T cells in relation to SARS-CoV-2 and coronaviruses. The table came from immunoSEQ multiplex PCR; TCRdb's copy has only in-frame clones and leaves some out. The sample gives some 16,000 clones, about 81% of which show up once; roughly 33% is in the top ten. Their antigens remain unidentified. Before the COVID-19 pandemic, during about 2011-2019, CD4+ T cells were taken from unexposed donors. The cells were cultured for about 10 days before CD4+ T cells were isolated. Sequenced input: CD4+ T cells from PBMCs, cultured in vitro. Receptors originate from a human donor in good health.

The rearrangement links TRBV9 to TRBJ2-1, with 7 bases identical to TRBD2. CDR1 is SGDLS, CDR2 YYNGEE, per germline. J was trimmed by 6 bases and V by 4 bases; bases with no gene match: 10. The CDR3 spans 15 residues. CDR3 sequence (DNA): TGTGCCAGCAGCCCGACTAGCCTGGGAGTCAATGAGCAGTTCTTC. Translating it yields CASSPTSLGVNEQFF.

This clone occurred a few times. The J gene is TRBJ2-2, the V gene TRBV25-1; TRBD2 aligns across 8 bases. Per germline, CDR1 MGHDK and CDR2 SYGVNS. J gave up 3 bases and V 3 bases, and 6 bases lay outside the gene matches. The CDR3 is 16 residues long. The CDR3 is CASSESGGRDTGELFF. DNA of the CDR3: TGTGCCAGCAGTGAGAGCGGGGGTAGGGACACCGGGGAGCTGTTTTTT.

The V gene is TRBV3-1 (or the pseudogene TRBV3-2), the J gene TRBJ1-5, with unresolved D. The CDR3 contains 13 residues. With 0 bases removed from V and 4 bases from J, the gap between germline ends came to 4 bases. The germline CDR1 and CDR2 sequences are LGHDT and YNNKEL (reference sequence). The CDR3 region is CASSQEINQPQHF. The CDR3 DNA follows: TGTGCCAGCAGCCAAGAAATAAATCAGCCCCAGCATTTT.

The chain couples TRBV5-4 to TRBJ2-1, with D possibly being TRBD1 or TRBD2 (5 bases each). Germline loops: CDR1 SGHNT, CDR2 YYREEE (reference sequence). V lost 4 bases and J lost 1, with 21 bases in between. The CDR3 runs 18 residues. The CDR3 loop is CASSRGGARGPSYNEQFF. In nucleotides, the CDR3 is TGTGCCAGCAGCCGCGGTGGGGCCCGGGGTCCTTCCTACAATGAGCAGTTCTTC.

For the CDR3, the DNA is TGTGCCATCAGCTTGGGACAGGGGGGCAATCAGCCCCAGCATTTT. Translated, it gives CAISLGQGGNQPQHF. The rearrangement joins TRBV10-3 to TRBJ1-5; 11 bases fit TRBD1. Trimming cost V 6 bases and J 2 bases; bases outside gene matches: 3. Germline V CDR1 and CDR2: ENHRY, SYGVKD. This CDR3 is 15 amino acids long.

The V call is TRBV11-3, the J call TRBJ2-1, with D tentatively TRBD1 (5 bases). CDR3 length equals 14 residues. V was clipped by 5 bases and J by 1 base, with 9 bases between them. Germline CDR1 reads SGHNT; CDR2 reads YENEEA. CDR3: CASSPGQSYNEQFF. The CDR3 DNA sequence: TGTGCCAGCAGCCCAGGACAATCCTACAATGAGCAGTTCTTC.

The chain employs TRBV2 and TRBJ1-4; D call uncertain. The length of the CDR3 is 14 residues. Trimming took off 1 base at V and 8 bases at J, with 11 bases between the two ends. Germline V gene data show CDR1 as SNHLY and CDR2 as FYNNEI. The CDR3 region is CASSEGTRGEKLFF. The CDR3 nucleotides read TGTGCCAGCAGTGAAGGTACCCGAGGGGAAAAACTGTTTTTT. The variable domain in full, completed from reference TRBV2 and TRBJ1-4, reads EPEVTQTPSHQVTQMGQEVILRCVPISNHLYFYWYRQILGQKVEFLVSFYNNEISEKSEIFDDQFSVERPDGSNFTLKIRSTKLEDSAMYFCASSEGTRGEKLFFGSGTQLSVL.

The V and J genes are TRBV4-1 and TRBJ1-2; a possible D gene is TRBD1 (5 bases). Per the germline V gene, CDR1 is MGHRA and CDR2 is YSYEKL. Trimming took 1 base from V and 0 from J, leaving 12 bases between them. The CDR3 is made up of 16 amino acids. The CDR3 loop reads CASSQAGRGTNYGYTF. The CDR3 DNA sequence: TGCGCCAGCAGCCAAGCAGGGAGGGGTACTAACTATGGCTACACCTTC.

The gene calls are TRBV11-3 and TRBJ2-2; D uncertain. Germline V gene data show CDR1 as SGHNT and CDR2 as YENEEA. V dropped 1 base and J dropped 0 bases, with 12 bases sitting between them. The CDR3 runs to 17 residues. The CDR3 nucleotides read TGTGCCAGCAGCTTAGCGCCCGTGGGGACGAACACCGGGGAGCTGTTTTTT. Protein: CASSLAPVGTNTGELFF. The variable domain in full, with the rest retrieved from reference TRBV11-3 and TRBJ2-2, is EAGVVQSPRYKIIEKKQPVAFWCNPISGHNTLYWYLQNLGQGPELLIRYENEEAVDDSQLPKDRFSAERLKGVDSTLKIQPAELGDSAVYLCASSLAPVGTNTGELFFGEGSRLTVL.

This chain links TRBV19 with TRBJ1-3, with D possibly being TRBD1 (6 bases). Germline V CDR1 and CDR2: LNHDA, SQIVND (reference sequence). The V end was cut by 3 bases, the J end by 2 bases, with 14 bases between. The CDR3 is 16 residues long. DNA for the CDR3: TGTGCCAGTAGTATGGGGCTTGGGGGGCCTGGAAACACCATATATTTT. The encoded protein is CASSMGLGGPGNTIYF.

The chain couples TRBV7-9 to TRBJ1-4; D remains ambiguous. CDR3 length: 17 amino acids. In germline, CDR1 is SEHNR, CDR2 FQNEAQ (reference sequence). With 8 bases removed from V and 0 bases from J, the gap between germline ends came to 19 bases. CDR3 nucleotide sequence: TGTGCCAGCGATAAAGGCACGGCAACCGCAACTAATGAAAAACTGTTTTTT. It specifies CASDKGTATATNEKLFF.

This clone was detected only a few times. V gene TRBV18 combines with J gene TRBJ1-5, with D perhaps TRBD1 (6 bases). V lost 2 bases and J lost 5, with 13 bases in between. The CDR3 spans 15 residues. Germline-derived CDR1 and CDR2 are KGHSH and LQKENI. CDR3 DNA sequence: TGTGCCAGCTCACCAGAAGGGGGAGTAGATCAGCCCCAGCATTTT. Amino acids: CASSPEGGVDQPQHF.

The gene calls are TRBV7-2 and TRBJ2-5; D unresolved. The CDR3 is 13 amino acids. V gave up 3 bases and J gave up 1 base, with 6 bases separating them. Germline V gene lookup returns CDR1 SGHTA and CDR2 FQGNSA. The CDR3 reads CASSFRFQETQYF. The CDR3 coding sequence is TGTGCCAGCAGCTTCAGGTTCCAAGAGACCCAGTACTTC.

The chain employs TRBV4-1 and TRBJ1-2; D is unclear. The CDR3 spans 13 residues. Germline loops: CDR1 MGHRA, CDR2 YSYEKL. The V end was cut by 2 bases, the J end by 4 bases, with 8 bases between. Here the CDR3 reads CASSQQTGYGYTF. The CDR3 DNA is TGCGCCAGCAGCCAACAAACGGGCTATGGCTACACCTTC.

The CDR3 DNA follows: TGTGCCAGCACCGGGGGCACCTACACCGGGGAGCTGTTTTTT. It yields the protein CASTGGTYTGELFF. The chain has TRBV28 and TRBJ2-2; either TRBD1 or TRBD2 may supply D (6 bases each). The germline CDR1 and CDR2 sequences are MDHEN and SYDVKM. Deletions cut 7 bases from V and 3 bases from J, with 12 bases between. The CDR3 contains 14 residues.

V and J are TRBV4-3 and TRBJ2-5, with D unclear. V lost 0 bases to trimming and J lost 2 bases, with 13 bases between them. The CDR3 runs to 16 residues. Germline assignment: CDR1 LGHNA and CDR2 YSLEER. CDR3 nucleotide sequence: TGCGCCAGCAGCCAAGATTGGAGAAGGGCTCAAGAGACCCAGTACTTC. Protein sequence: CASSQDWRRAQETQYF.

This clone was seen only a few times. The chain combines TRBV7-9 with TRBJ1-2, with D maybe TRBD1 (5 bases). The germline V and J ends were trimmed by 1 base and 6 bases, with 12 bases remaining between them. Looked up from germline, CDR1 is SEHNR and CDR2 is FQNEAQ (reference sequence). The CDR3 has 14 amino acids. The CDR3, as DNA: TGTGCCAGCAGCTTAGAAGGGGAGCGGCATGGCTACACCTTC. The encoded protein is CASSLEGERHGYTF.